The clone carrying this TCR beta chain was detected many times. V was pared by 1 base and J by 4 bases, with 8 bases between. CDR3 length equals 13 residues. Germline V gene sequence: CDR1 SGHRS, CDR2 YFSETQ. The sample belongs to a study of T-cell memory formation after mild COVID-19. TCRdb passed the 5' RACE reads through MiXCR, listing each CDR3 protein once. The sample lists fewer than 250,000 distinct CDR3 sequences, roughly 30% occurring once. Source material: PBMCs or a T cell subset sorted from them (not recorded which). The chain employs TRBV5-1 and TRBJ2-5; the D is unclear. The source of this sequence is an adult woman who had mild COVID-19 (a few samples of this study predate the infection). Cell type and time point are not known. CDR3 bases: TGCGCCAGCAGCTTGAAAAGGCGAGAGACCCAGTACTTC. This gives the protein CASSLKRRETQYF.